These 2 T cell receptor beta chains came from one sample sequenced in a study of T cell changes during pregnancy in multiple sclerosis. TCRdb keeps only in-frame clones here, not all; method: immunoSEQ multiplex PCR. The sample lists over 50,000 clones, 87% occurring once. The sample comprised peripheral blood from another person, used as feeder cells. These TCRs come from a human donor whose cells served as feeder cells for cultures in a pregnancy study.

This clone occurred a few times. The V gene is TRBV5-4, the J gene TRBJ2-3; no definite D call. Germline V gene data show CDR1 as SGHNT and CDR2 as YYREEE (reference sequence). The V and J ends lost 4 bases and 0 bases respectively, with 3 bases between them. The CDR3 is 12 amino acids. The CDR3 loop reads CASSRSTDTQYF. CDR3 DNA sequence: TGTGCCAGCAGCCGGAGCACAGATACGCAGTATTTT.

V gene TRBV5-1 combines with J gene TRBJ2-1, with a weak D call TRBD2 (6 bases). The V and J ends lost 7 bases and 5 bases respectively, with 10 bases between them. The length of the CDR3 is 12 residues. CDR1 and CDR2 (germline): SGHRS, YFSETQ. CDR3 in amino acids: CASRLVDNEQFF. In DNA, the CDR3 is TGCGCCAGCCGACTAGTGGACAATGAGCAGTTCTTC.